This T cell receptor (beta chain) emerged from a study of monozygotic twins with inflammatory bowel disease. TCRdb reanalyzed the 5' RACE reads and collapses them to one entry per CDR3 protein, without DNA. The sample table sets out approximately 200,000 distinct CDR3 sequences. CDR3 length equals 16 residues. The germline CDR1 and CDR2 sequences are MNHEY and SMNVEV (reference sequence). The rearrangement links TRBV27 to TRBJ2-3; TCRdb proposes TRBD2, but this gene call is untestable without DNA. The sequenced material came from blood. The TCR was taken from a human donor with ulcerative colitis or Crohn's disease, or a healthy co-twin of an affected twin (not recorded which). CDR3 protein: CASKILLAPGGGTQYF.